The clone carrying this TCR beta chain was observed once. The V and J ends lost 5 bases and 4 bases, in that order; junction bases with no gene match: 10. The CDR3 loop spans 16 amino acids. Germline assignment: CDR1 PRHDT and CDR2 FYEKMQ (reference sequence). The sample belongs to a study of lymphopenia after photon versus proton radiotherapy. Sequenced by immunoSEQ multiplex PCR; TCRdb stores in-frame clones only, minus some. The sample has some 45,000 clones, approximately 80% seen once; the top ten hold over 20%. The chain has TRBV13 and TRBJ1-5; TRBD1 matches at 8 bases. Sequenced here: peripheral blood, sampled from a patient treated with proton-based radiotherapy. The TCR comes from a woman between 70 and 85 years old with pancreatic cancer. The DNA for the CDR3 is TGTGCCAGCAGCGAACGCCGGACAGGGCCGAATCAGCCCCAGCATTTT. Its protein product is CASSERRTGPNQPQHF.